The entry below describes one T cell receptor beta chain. These data are taken from a study of blood T cell repertoires in COVID-19. The CDR3 is 13 residues long. Per the germline V gene, CDR1 is GTSNPN and CDR2 is SVGIG (reference sequence). V gave up 3 bases and J gave up 4 bases, with 9 bases separating them. Methods used by the authors: Estimates of nucleated cell counts were drawn from the amplification of reference gene primers. Method: immunoSEQ multiplex PCR; TCRdb's copy keeps in-frame clones and lacks some. V, J and clone size were drawn from that table, and D and trimming were deduced from the DNA. The data show some 230,000 clones, with roughly four fifths seen just once and approximately 1.2% held by the top ten.

The chain recombines TRBV30 with TRBJ1-4; D is possibly TRBD1 (5 bases). The source of this sequence is a woman aged 40-49 years with acute COVID-19. The material sequenced was PBMCs or T cells enriched from blood (not recorded which). CDR3 coding DNA: TGTGCCTGGAGCCGCCAGGGTAATGAAAAACTGTTTTTT. This encodes CAWSRQGNEKLFF.